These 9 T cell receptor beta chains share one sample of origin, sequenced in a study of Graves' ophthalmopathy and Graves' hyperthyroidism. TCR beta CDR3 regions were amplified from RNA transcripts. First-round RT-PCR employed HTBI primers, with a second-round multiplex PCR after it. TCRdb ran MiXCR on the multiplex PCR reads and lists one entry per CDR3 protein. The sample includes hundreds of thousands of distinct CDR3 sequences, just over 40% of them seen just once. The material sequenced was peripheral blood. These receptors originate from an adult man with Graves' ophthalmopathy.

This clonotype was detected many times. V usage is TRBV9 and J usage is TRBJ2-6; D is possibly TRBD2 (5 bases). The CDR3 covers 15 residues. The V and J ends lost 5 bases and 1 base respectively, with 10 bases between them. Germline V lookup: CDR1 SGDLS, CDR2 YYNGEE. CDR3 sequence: CASRTTGSGANVLTF. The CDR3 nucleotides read TGTGCCAGCAGAACTACGGGGTCTGGGGCCAACGTCCTGACTTTC.

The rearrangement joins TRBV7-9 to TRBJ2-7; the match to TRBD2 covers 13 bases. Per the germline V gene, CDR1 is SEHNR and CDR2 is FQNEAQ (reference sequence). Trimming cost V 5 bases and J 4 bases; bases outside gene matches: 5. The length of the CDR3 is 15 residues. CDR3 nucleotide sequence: TGTGCCAGCAGCGTCGGGACTAGCGGGATTTACGAGCAGTACTTC. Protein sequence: CASSVGTSGIYEQYF.

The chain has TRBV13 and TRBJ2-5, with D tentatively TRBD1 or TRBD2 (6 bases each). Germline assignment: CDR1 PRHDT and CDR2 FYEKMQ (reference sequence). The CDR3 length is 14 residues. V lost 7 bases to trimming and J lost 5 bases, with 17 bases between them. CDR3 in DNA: TGTGCCAGCACCTCAGGGGCGGGACGGGAGACCCAGTACTTC. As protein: CASTSGAGRETQYF.

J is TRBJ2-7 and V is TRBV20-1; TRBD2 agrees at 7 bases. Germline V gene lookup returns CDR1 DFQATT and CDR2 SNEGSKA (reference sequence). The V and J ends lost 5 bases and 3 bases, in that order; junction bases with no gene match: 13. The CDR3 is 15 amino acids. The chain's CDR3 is CSASSGGFGDYEQYF. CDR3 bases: TGCAGTGCTTCTTCGGGGGGTTTCGGCGACTACGAGCAGTACTTC.

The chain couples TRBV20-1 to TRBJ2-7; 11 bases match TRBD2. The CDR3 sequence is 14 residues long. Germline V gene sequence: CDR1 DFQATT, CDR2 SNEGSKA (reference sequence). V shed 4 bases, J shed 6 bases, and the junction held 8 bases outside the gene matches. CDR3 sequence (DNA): TGCAGTGCTATTATTATGACTAGCGGGGCCGAGCAGTACTTC. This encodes CSAIIMTSGAEQYF.

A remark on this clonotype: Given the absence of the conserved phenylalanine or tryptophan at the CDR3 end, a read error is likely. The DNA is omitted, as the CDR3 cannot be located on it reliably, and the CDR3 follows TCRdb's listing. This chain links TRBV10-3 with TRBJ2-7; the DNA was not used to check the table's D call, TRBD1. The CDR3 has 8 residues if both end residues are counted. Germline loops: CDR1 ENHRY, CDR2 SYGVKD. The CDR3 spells CAISAPGG.

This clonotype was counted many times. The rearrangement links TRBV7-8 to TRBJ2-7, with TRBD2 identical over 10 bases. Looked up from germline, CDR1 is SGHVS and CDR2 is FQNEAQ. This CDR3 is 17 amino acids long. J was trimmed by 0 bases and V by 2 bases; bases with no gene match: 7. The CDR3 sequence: CASSLPSGGTSSYEQYF. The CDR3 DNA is TGTGCCAGCAGCTTACCTAGCGGGGGAACCAGCTCCTACGAGCAGTACTTC.

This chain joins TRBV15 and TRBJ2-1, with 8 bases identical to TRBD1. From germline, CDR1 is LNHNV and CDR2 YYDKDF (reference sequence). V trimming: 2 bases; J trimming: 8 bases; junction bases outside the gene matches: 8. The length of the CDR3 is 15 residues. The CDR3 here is CATSRPGQGSHEQFF. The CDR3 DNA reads TGTGCCACCAGCAGACCTGGACAGGGATCCCATGAGCAGTTCTTC.

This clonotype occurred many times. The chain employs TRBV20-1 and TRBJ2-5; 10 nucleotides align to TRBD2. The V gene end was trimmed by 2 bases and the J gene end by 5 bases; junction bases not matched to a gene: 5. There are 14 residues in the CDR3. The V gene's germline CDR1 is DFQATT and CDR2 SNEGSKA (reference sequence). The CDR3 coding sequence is TGCAGTGCTAGACTTAGCGGGGGGTGGGAGACCCAGTACTTC. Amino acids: CSARLSGGWETQYF.